Sequencing of this TCR beta chain was carried out in a study of T cell repertoires in cytomegalovirus infection. On the study more broadly: Signatures in public TCR beta sequences pointed to both CMV infection and matching HLA type. Points from the study as a whole: CMV carriers with the relevant HLA were identified by cumulative public TCR beta family frequency. CMV-specific TCR beta clonotypes restricted by HLA-C dominated the ex vivo response.

TCRdb passed the reads through MiXCR, listing each CDR3 protein once. This table holds 250,000 to 300,000 distinct CDR3 sequences, about 26% found once. This clonotype occurred a few times. The target antigen is unknown. V was pared by 3 bases and J by 2 bases, with 1 base of the junction left unmatched. CDR3 length: 13 amino acids. Per germline, CDR1 SNHLY and CDR2 FYNNEI. The sample consisted of PBMCs. The sequence came from a human donor in good health (CMV status not recorded). Some clones in this sample may be carry-over from other donors' samples. This chain links TRBV2 with TRBJ2-7; 7 bases fit TRBD2. The CDR3: CASSDGGTYEQYF. The CDR3 DNA sequence: TGTGCCAGCAGTGACGGGGGGACCTACGAGCAGTACTTC. The full variable domain, with the rest looked up from reference TRBV2 and TRBJ2-7, is EPEVTQTPSHQVTQMGQEVILRCVPISNHLYFYWYRQILGQKVEFLVSFYNNEISEKSEIFDDQFSVERPDGSNFTLKIRSTKLEDSAMYFCASSDGGTYEQYFGPGTRLTVT.